This TCR beta chain was captured in a study of blood T cell repertoires in COVID-19. Background on the study: There were acute and convalescent COVID-19 samples, and they came from the United States, Italy and Spain.

The V and J ends lost 1 base and 0 bases respectively, with 9 bases between them. Germline lookup yields CDR1 LGHNA and CDR2 YNFKEQ. This CDR3 region has 15 residues. Libraries were prepared by immunoSEQ multiplex PCR; TCRdb keeps only in-frame clonotypes and omits some of them. The sample carries roughly 240,000 clones, approximately 89% recorded once. The TCR was taken from a woman in her forties with acute COVID-19. What was sequenced was PBMCs or T cells enriched from blood (not recorded which). The V call is TRBV4-2, the J call TRBJ1-1; D perhaps matches TRBD1 (6 bases). CDR3 sequence (DNA): TGTGCCAGCAGCCAAGGACAGGCCATGAACACTGAAGCTTTCTTT. Amino acids: CASSQGQAMNTEAFF.